The 26 T cell receptor beta chains below all came from one sample that was sequenced in a study of shared clonotypes between healthy human individuals. Profiling relied on immunoSEQ multiplex PCR, and the TCRdb table lists in-frame clones only, not all of them. The table shows more than 2 million clones, with under 97% occurring only once. The sequenced material came from naive CD4+ T cells sorted from blood. The subset was: CD45RA+ positively selected. These receptors all come from a man aged 18-30 years in good health.

This clone has just a few counts. This rearrangement joins TRBV6-1 to TRBJ2-7; 10 bases are a match to TRBD2. Trimming cost V 4 bases and J 5 bases; bases outside gene matches: 2. The CDR3 spans 13 residues. CDR1 and CDR2 (germline): MNHNS, SASEGT. CDR3 in DNA: TGTGCCAGCAGTGTACTAGCGGGGAACGAGCAGTACTTC. Translating it yields CASSVLAGNEQYF.

The CDR3 loop reads CASSYFSGTGDEQYF. The CDR3 DNA reads TGTGCCAGCAGTTACTTTTCCGGGACAGGGGACGAGCAGTACTTC. The V call is TRBV6-6, the J call TRBJ2-7, with 10 bases that match TRBD1. The germline gives CDR1 MNHNY, CDR2 SVGAGI (reference sequence). The CDR3 is 15 residues long. J gave up 5 bases and V 1 base, and 5 bases lay outside the gene matches.

This chain connects TRBV4-3 to TRBJ2-6; D call uncertain. Germline-derived CDR1 and CDR2 are LGHNA and YSLEER. The length of the CDR3 is 16 residues. V lost 0 bases and J lost 2, with 8 bases in between. The CDR3 reads CASSQELGAGANVLTF. The CDR3 coding sequence is TGCGCCAGCAGCCAAGAGTTGGGCGCTGGGGCCAACGTCCTGACTTTC.

The chain recombines TRBV19 with TRBJ2-7; TRBD1 agrees at 7 bases. From germline, CDR1 is LNHDA and CDR2 SQIVND (reference sequence). After removal of 4 bases from V and 6 bases from J, the junction contained 6 bases not matched to a gene. This CDR3 has 13 residues. The DNA of the CDR3 is TGTGCCAGTAGTACTACGACAGGGACCGAGCAGTACTTC. It yields the protein CASSTTTGTEQYF.

The gene calls are TRBV4-3 and TRBJ2-7; perhaps D is TRBD1 or TRBD2 (6 bases each). CDR1 is LGHNA, CDR2 YSLEER, per germline. This CDR3 has 16 amino acids. The V gene lost 5 bases and the J gene lost 1 base, with 18 bases spanning the gap. The CDR3 DNA reads as TGCGCCAGCAGCGAAGGGGGGTATGGCCCTTCCTACGAGCAGTACTTC. It codes for CASSEGGYGPSYEQYF.

The chain joins TRBV5-4 to TRBJ2-7; perhaps D is TRBD1 or TRBD2 (5 bases each). From germline, CDR1 is SGHNT and CDR2 YYREEE (reference sequence). Trimming removed 0 bases from V and 0 bases from J, with 10 bases in between. This CDR3 has 15 amino acids. The CDR3 sequence: CASSLDPGTSYEQYF. DNA of the CDR3: TGTGCCAGCAGCTTGGACCCCGGGACCTCCTACGAGCAGTACTTC.

This clone has a single count. CDR3 DNA: TGCGCCAGCAGTGGACAGTCACCTGGCCACTACGAGCAGTACTTC. It translates to CASSGQSPGHYEQYF. The rearrangement joins TRBV10-1 to TRBJ2-7; D might be TRBD1 (5 bases). Germline V gene data show CDR1 as WNHNN and CDR2 as SYGVQD (reference sequence). Trimming took off 4 bases at V and 3 bases at J, with 16 bases between the two ends. The length of the CDR3 is 15 residues.

The V call is TRBV19, the J call TRBJ2-6, with D maybe TRBD1 (5 bases). The germline gives CDR1 LNHDA, CDR2 SQIVND (reference sequence). V was trimmed by 8 bases and J by 0 bases, leaving 20 bases between them. CDR3 length: 18 amino acids. This CDR3 is CASGPVRRAISGANVLTF. The CDR3 DNA reads as TGTGCCAGTGGCCCAGTTCGCAGGGCTATCTCTGGGGCCAACGTCCTGACTTTC.

The rearrangement links TRBV15 to TRBJ2-3; the D is unclear. Germline CDR1 reads LNHNV; CDR2 reads YYDKDF (reference sequence). The CDR3 loop spans 14 amino acids. V lost 5 bases, J lost 0 bases, and 9 bases lay in between. The DNA for the CDR3 is TGTGCCACCAGCGGCGGTTCTAGCACAGATACGCAGTATTTT. This translates into CATSGGSSTDTQYF.

The rearrangement joins TRBV5-1 to TRBJ2-1; TRBD2 matches at 8 bases. The length of the CDR3 is 16 residues. Per the germline V gene, CDR1 is SGHRS and CDR2 is YFSETQ. Unmatched junction bases numbered 6, after V lost 4 bases and J lost 0 bases. CDR3 protein: CASSDGLANSYNEQFF. For the CDR3, the DNA is TGCGCCAGCAGCGACGGACTAGCCAACTCCTACAATGAGCAGTTCTTC.

As for this clone: Other nucleotide sequences in the sample specify the same CDR3. This chain links TRBV2 with TRBJ2-2; D is unresolved. From germline, CDR1 is SNHLY and CDR2 FYNNEI. V was cut by 3 bases and J by 1 base, with 6 bases left in between. The CDR3 runs to 14 residues. The CDR3 bases are TGTGCCAGCAGTGAGGGTAGGAACACCGGGGAGCTGTTTTTT. This sequence encodes CASSEGRNTGELFF.

V usage is TRBV5-6 and J usage is TRBJ2-7; a weak D match, TRBD1 (7 bases). The germline V gene has CDR1 SGHDT and CDR2 YYEEEE. CDR3 size: 14 residues. Deletions cut 4 bases from V and 7 bases from J, with 18 bases between. The CDR3, as DNA: TGTGCCAGCAGCCCCAATACAGGGGCGGGAGAGCAGTACTTC. Encoded protein: CASSPNTGAGEQYF.

The rearrangement links TRBV7-2 to TRBJ1-5; 7 positions match TRBD1. The CDR3 totals 14 residues. The germline V gene encodes CDR1 SGHTA and CDR2 FQGNSA. V shed 2 bases and J 6 bases; nucleotides not matched to a gene: 4. The CDR3 nucleotides are TGTGCCAGCAGCTTAAACAGGGGTGGTCAGCCCCAGCATTTT. Protein product: CASSLNRGGQPQHF. Looking up the rest from reference TRBV7-2 and TRBJ1-5 gives the full variable domain: GAGVSQSPSNKVTEKGKDVELRCDPISGHTALYWYRQSLGQGLEFLIYFQGNSAPDKSGLPSDRFSAERTGGSVSTLTIQRTQQEDSAVYLCASSLNRGGQPQHFGDGTRLSIL.

This clone has a single count. The V and J genes are TRBV19 and TRBJ1-1; 8 nucleotides line up with TRBD1. V gave up 7 bases and J gave up 1 base; unmatched junction bases: 5. This CDR3 has 14 residues. CDR1 and CDR2 from the germline V gene are LNHDA and SQIVND (reference sequence). The CDR3 DNA sequence: TGTGCCAGTACCTGGACAGGGAAGAACACTGAAGCTTTCTTT. Translation: CASTWTGKNTEAFF.

CDR3 sequence reads: CASRPQGLAVLEQYF. The CDR3 DNA is TGCGCCAGCAGACCTCAGGGCCTAGCGGTGTTAGAGCAGTACTTC. V is TRBV5-1 and J is TRBJ2-7; the match to TRBD2 covers 7 bases. Germline CDR1 is SGHRS and CDR2 is YFSETQ. The CDR3 has 15 amino acids. Trimming took 5 bases from V and 7 from J; bases not matched to a gene: 15.

The V call is TRBV11-2, the J call TRBJ2-7, with D uncertain. Germline V gives CDR1 SGHAT, CDR2 FQNNGV. Deletions cut 5 bases from V and 6 bases from J, with 17 bases between. The CDR3 totals 14 residues. CDR3: CASSPHLQASEQYF. In DNA form, the CDR3 reads TGTGCCAGCAGCCCCCACCTTCAAGCTTCCGAGCAGTACTTC.

Regarding this clone: This same CDR3 is encoded by further DNA sequences in the sample. The chain recombines TRBV5-1 with TRBJ2-1; 10 bases agree with TRBD1. J gave up 2 bases and V 2 bases, and 1 base lay outside the gene matches. The CDR3 consists of 15 residues. Germline V gene lookup returns CDR1 SGHRS and CDR2 YFSETQ. The DNA of the CDR3 is TGCGCCAGCAGCTTAGGGACAGGGGCCTACAATGAGCAGTTCTTC. Translation gives CASSLGTGAYNEQFF.

The chain carries TRBV7-9 and TRBJ1-4, with D possibly being TRBD1 (5 bases). The CDR3 runs 15 residues. V lost 2 bases, J lost 6 bases, and 13 bases lay in between. Germline loops: CDR1 SEHNR, CDR2 FQNEAQ (reference sequence). The CDR3 DNA reads TGTGCCAGCAGCTTAACGGCAGGGAAATATGAAAAACTGTTTTTT. It translates to CASSLTAGKYEKLFF. The complete variable domain, with remaining parts taken from reference TRBV7-9 and TRBJ1-4, reads DTGVSQNPRHKITKRGQNVTFRCDPISEHNRLYWYRQTLGQGPEFLTYFQNEAQLEKSRLLSDRFSAERPKGSFSTLEIQRTEQGDSAMYLCASSLTAGKYEKLFFGSGTQLSVL.

V is TRBV7-8 and J is TRBJ1-1; D may be TRBD1 (5 bases). Trimming took off 5 bases at V and 12 bases at J, with 19 bases between the two ends. Germline V CDR1 and CDR2: SGHVS, FQNEAQ. CDR3 length equals 13 residues. In nucleotides, the CDR3 is TGTGCCAGCAGCCGTACTGATACAGGCCATACTTTCTTT. Protein product: CASSRTDTGHTFF.

This chain connects TRBV7-9 to TRBJ2-5, with 8 bases aligning to TRBD1. From germline, CDR1 is SEHNR and CDR2 FQNEAQ (reference sequence). The length of the CDR3 is 15 residues. The ends lost 3 bases at V and 3 bases at J; junction bases unmatched: 6. CDR3 sequence (DNA): TGTGCCAGCAGCTTGGGGGACAGGCCAAAAGAGACCCAGTACTTC. Encoded protein: CASSLGDRPKETQYF.

The J gene is TRBJ2-5, the V gene TRBV7-2; 8 nucleotides match TRBD2. The length of the CDR3 is 15 residues. V shed 0 bases and J 0 bases; nucleotides not matched to a gene: 0. Germline V gene lookup returns CDR1 SGHTA and CDR2 FQGNSA. CDR3 sequence reads: CASSLATSDQETQYF. The CDR3 region has the DNA TGTGCCAGCAGCTTAGCGACTAGCGACCAAGAGACCCAGTACTTC.

The CDR3 here is CASLGLAGVYNEQFF. In DNA form, the CDR3 reads TGTGCCAGCTTGGGACTAGCGGGGGTTTACAATGAGCAGTTCTTC. This chain joins TRBV25-1 and TRBJ2-1, with 14 bases aligning to TRBD2. Germline V gene sequence: CDR1 MGHDK, CDR2 SYGVNS. V trimming: 8 bases; J trimming: 4 bases; junction bases outside the gene matches: 4. The CDR3 has 15 residues.

The V and J genes are TRBV6-5 and TRBJ1-6; no clear D gene. Germline V gene data show CDR1 as MNHEY and CDR2 as SVGAGI. This CDR3 has 11 amino acids. Trimming stripped 6 bases from V and 10 bases from J, with 7 bases between. This CDR3 reads CASRRLSPLHF. CDR3 in DNA: TGTGCCAGCAGGCGGTTGTCACCCCTCCACTTT.

J is TRBJ1-4 and V is TRBV29-1; D is possibly TRBD1 (5 bases). This CDR3 comprises 13 residues. The V gene's germline CDR1 is SQVTM and CDR2 ANQGSEA. With 6 bases removed from V and 5 bases from J, the gap between germline ends came to 13 bases. CDR3 DNA: TGCAGCGTAAGGGGCAATCTCAATGAAAAACTGTTTTTT. Amino acid sequence: CSVRGNLNEKLFF. Drawing the rest from reference TRBV29-1 and TRBJ1-4, the complete variable domain is SAVISQKPSRDICQRGTSLTIQCQVDSQVTMMFWYRQQPGQSLTLIATANQGSEATYESGFVIDKFPISRPNLTFSTLTVSNMSPEDSSIYLCSVRGNLNEKLFFGSGTQLSVL.

The gene calls are TRBV10-3 and TRBJ1-1, with TRBD1 matching 7 bases. The CDR3 runs to 13 residues. Trimming at V came to 6 bases and at J to 4 bases, leaving 5 bases not matched to a gene. From germline, CDR1 is ENHRY and CDR2 SYGVKD. The CDR3 DNA reads as TGTGCCATCAGGGTGACAGGGATCACTGAAGCTTTCTTT. Residues: CAIRVTGITEAFF.

This chain links TRBV5-4 with TRBJ2-7; maybe TRBD2 (7 bases). V dropped 2 bases and J dropped 6 bases, with 15 bases sitting between them. Germline loops: CDR1 SGHNT, CDR2 YYREEE (reference sequence). The CDR3 loop spans 14 amino acids. The CDR3 protein is CASSLGGGAGEQYF. In DNA, the CDR3 is TGTGCCAGCAGCTTAGGTGGGGGGGCCGGCGAGCAGTACTTC.